The 10 T cell receptor beta chains below all came from one sample that was sequenced in a study of T cells after yellow fever vaccination. TCRdb reprocessed the 5' RACE reads via MiXCR and lists one record per CDR3 protein. The sample includes roughly 240,000 distinct CDR3 sequences, 5.5% to 8.5% of them seen just once. This specimen was CD4+ T cells sorted from PBMCs, taken on the day of the yellow fever booster vaccination. The receptors here all came from a man aged 25 to 45 who received the YFV17D yellow fever vaccine.

The chain has TRBV20-1 and TRBJ2-3; D perhaps matches TRBD2 (6 bases). V lost 6 bases and J 1 base, leaving 17 bases between the germline ends. Germline-derived CDR1 and CDR2 are DFQATT and SNEGSKA (reference sequence). The CDR3 length is 15 residues. CDR3 DNA: TGCAGTGCCCGCGGGGCGGGATGGGGCACAGATACGCAGTATTTT. Translation: CSARGAGWGTDTQYF.

This clonotype has only a few counts. This chain connects TRBV5-6 to TRBJ2-3, with TRBD2 identical over 10 bases. The length of the CDR3 is 16 residues. Germline values: CDR1 SGHDT, CDR2 YYEEEE. V lost 4 bases to trimming and J lost 2 bases; unmatched junction nucleotides: 7. In nucleotides, the CDR3 is TGTGCCAGCAGCCTGATCGGACTAGCGGACACAGATACGCAGTATTTT. This translates into CASSLIGLADTDTQYF.

The chain couples TRBV24-1 to TRBJ2-2; D may be TRBD2 (6 bases). The CDR3 spans 16 residues. Germline lookup yields CDR1 KGHDR and CDR2 SFDVKD. V was shortened by 4 bases and J by 1 base, with 12 bases between the two germline ends. The CDR3 DNA follows: TGTGCCACCAGTGACCCCGGAGGGGAGAACACCGGGGAGCTGTTTTTT. Its protein is CATSDPGGENTGELFF.

V is TRBV12-3 or TRBV12-4 and J is TRBJ2-1; D might be TRBD2 (5 bases). The V gene lost 6 bases and the J gene lost 0 bases, with 12 bases spanning the gap. The CDR3 runs to 15 residues. DNA of the CDR3: TGTGCCAGCAGCTTGACTGGGAGCTCCTACAATGAGCAGTTCTTC. As protein: CASSLTGSSYNEQFF.

In this sample, this clonotype turned up a few times. The chain couples TRBV29-1 to TRBJ2-3; 10 bases agree with TRBD2. Losses at the gene ends were 3 bases for V and 1 base for J; bases not matched to a gene: 7. The CDR3 covers 16 residues. The germline V gene encodes CDR1 SQVTM and CDR2 ANQGSEA. CDR3 loop: CSVDWASGSRTDTQYF. The CDR3 coding sequence is TGCAGCGTTGATTGGGCTAGCGGGAGTCGCACAGATACGCAGTATTTT.

This clonotype was detected ten times or more. The J gene is TRBJ2-5, the V gene TRBV12-3 or TRBV12-4, with no clear D. V shed 2 bases and J shed 1 base, with 8 bases lying between them. The CDR3 totals 14 residues. As DNA, the CDR3 is TGTGCCAGCAGTTTATCACAGTCCCAAGAGACCCAGTACTTC. It encodes CASSLSQSQETQYF.

This clonotype has at least ten counts. This chain joins TRBV9 and TRBJ2-1, with D tentatively TRBD2 (5 bases). V gave up 4 bases and J gave up 6 bases, with 14 bases separating them. The germline CDR1 and CDR2 sequences are SGDLS and YYNGEE. The CDR3 loop spans 14 amino acids. The CDR3 sequence is CASSSPPGINEQFF. Written as DNA, the CDR3 is TGTGCCAGCAGCTCCCCGCCGGGGATCAATGAGCAGTTCTTC.

The chain is built from TRBV11-2 and TRBJ2-5; 13 bases align to TRBD2. Germline CDR1 SGHAT, CDR2 FQNNGV. V shed 2 bases, J shed 1 base, and the junction held 10 bases outside the gene matches. The CDR3 spans 19 residues. The DNA for the CDR3 is TGTGCCAGCAGCTTACTCAGACTAGCGGGAGGCCCCTTCCAAGAGACCCAGTACTTC. The encoded protein is CASSLLRLAGGPFQETQYF.

This clonotype has more than one count but fewer than ten. The rearrangement links TRBV2 to TRBJ2-2, with D unclear. CDR1 and CDR2 (germline): SNHLY, FYNNEI. This CDR3 region has 15 residues. Trimming stripped 5 bases from V and 0 bases from J, with 10 bases between. The CDR3 reads CASSLGRPNTGELFF. For the CDR3, the DNA is TGTGCCAGCAGTCTAGGGCGACCGAACACCGGGGAGCTGTTTTTT.

In its sample, this clonotype was seen a few times. The chain couples TRBV6-1 to TRBJ1-1; 10 positions match TRBD1. The V gene end was trimmed by 9 bases and the J gene end by 11 bases; junction bases not matched to a gene: 12. CDR1 is MNHNS and CDR2 is SASEGT in the germline V gene. CDR3 length: 13 residues. The CDR3 here is CASGTRDRGTAFF. The DNA for the CDR3 is TGTGCCAGTGGAACCCGGGACAGGGGCACGGCTTTCTTT.